The 20 T cell receptor beta chains below come from one sample, sequenced in a study of T-cell memory formation after mild COVID-19. One entry per CDR3 protein, called by TCRdb with MiXCR from the 5' RACE reads. This sample has 400,000 to 500,000 distinct CDR3 sequences; about 24% occur once, and the top ten carry 7% to 9.5%. The sample comprised PBMCs or a T cell subset sorted from them (not recorded which). These receptors came from an adult woman who had mild COVID-19 (a few samples of this study predate the infection). Cell type and time point are not known.

This clonotype was counted a few times. The CDR3 loop reads CATLSSGANVLTF. DNA of the CDR3: TGTGCCACACTAAGTTCTGGGGCCAACGTCCTGACTTTC. The chain carries TRBV24-1 and TRBJ2-6; D is ambiguous. The CDR3 length is 13 residues. Trimming took off 10 bases at V and 1 base at J, with 7 bases between the two ends. The V gene's germline CDR1 is KGHDR and CDR2 SFDVKD.

This chain links TRBV9 with TRBJ2-7, with TRBD2 matching 10 bases. CDR3 length equals 15 residues. The trim removed 5 bases at V and 0 bases at J, leaving 5 bases unmatched. Germline loops: CDR1 SGDLS, CDR2 YYNGEE. The CDR3, as DNA: TGTGCCAGCAGTGAGACTAGCGGGTACTCCTACGAGCAGTACTTC. Protein sequence: CASSETSGYSYEQYF. Variable domain in full (rest from reference TRBV9 and TRBJ2-7): DSGVTQTPKHLITATGQRVTLRCSPRSGDLSVYWYQQSLDQGLQFLIQYYNGEERAKGNILERFSAQQFPDLHSELNLSSLELGDSALYFCASSETSGYSYEQYFGPGTRLTVT.

This clonotype turned up a few times. The genes are TRBV11-2 and TRBJ2-5; D might be TRBD1 or TRBD2, each matching 6 bases. Trimming removed 1 base from V and 5 bases from J, with 23 bases in between. The CDR3 totals 18 residues. Germline V CDR1 and CDR2: SGHAT, FQNNGV. The DNA of the CDR3 is TGTGCCAGCAGCTTAGGGGGGGCAGGCCGCCGGCAAACGGAGACCCAGTACTTC. Translated: CASSLGGAGRRQTETQYF.

The chain employs TRBV4-1 and TRBJ2-5; 7 positions match TRBD2. Unmatched junction bases numbered 6, after V lost 3 bases and J lost 2 bases. In germline, CDR1 is MGHRA, CDR2 YSYEKL. The CDR3 runs 15 residues. The CDR3 DNA is TGCGCCAGCAGCCAGCACGCTAGCGGACAAGAGACCCAGTACTTC. Protein sequence: CASSQHASGQETQYF.

The gene calls are TRBV9 and TRBJ2-3; the D gene is possibly TRBD1 (7 bases). Looked up from germline, CDR1 is SGDLS and CDR2 is YYNGEE. The V and J ends lost 3 bases and 4 bases respectively, with 15 bases between them. The CDR3 has 15 amino acids. CDR3: CASSARQGLPDTQYF. CDR3 bases: TGTGCCAGCAGCGCGCGACAGGGACTCCCAGATACGCAGTATTTT.

The V call is TRBV2, the J call TRBJ2-1; 9 nucleotides agree with TRBD2. The V segment lost 11 bases and the J segment 0 bases; nucleotides outside the gene matches: 11. CDR3 size: 16 residues. Germline lookup yields CDR1 SNHLY and CDR2 FYNNEI. The CDR3 loop reads CAAGLAGVSSYNEQFF. CDR3 DNA sequence: TGTGCCGCGGGATTAGCGGGAGTTAGCTCCTACAATGAGCAGTTCTTC.

This clonotype turned up a few times. This chain links TRBV6-1 with TRBJ2-1; 9 nucleotides agree with TRBD2. Germline assignment: CDR1 MNHNS and CDR2 SASEGT. Trimming took 2 bases from V and 2 from J; bases not matched to a gene: 10. This CDR3 has 18 amino acids. CDR3 in DNA: TGTGCCAGCAGTGAAATGACTCCGGGACTAGCCGCCTACAATGAGCAGTTCTTC. Translating gives CASSEMTPGLAAYNEQFF.

This clonotype has only a few counts. DNA of the CDR3: TGTGCCAGCAGTTTATCGAGGGACAGCTCCTACGAGCAGTACTTC. This codes for CASSLSRDSSYEQYF. The chain has TRBV27 and TRBJ2-7, with 7 bases that match TRBD1. Per the germline V gene, CDR1 is MNHEY and CDR2 is SMNVEV (reference sequence). V trimming: 0 bases; J trimming: 0 bases; junction bases outside the gene matches: 2. The CDR3 runs 15 residues.

This sequence joins TRBV29-1 and TRBJ2-3; the match to TRBD2 covers 8 bases. Losses at the gene ends were 4 bases for V and 5 bases for J; bases not matched to a gene: 5. Germline V gene lookup returns CDR1 SQVTM and CDR2 ANQGSEA. The CDR3 is 13 amino acids. This chain's CDR3 is CSVGAGGGDTQYF. The CDR3 bases are TGCAGCGTTGGGGCGGGAGGAGGAGATACGCAGTATTTT.

The V call is TRBV4-2, the J call TRBJ2-2, with 7 bases that match TRBD2. V lost 1 base to trimming and J lost 3 bases; unmatched junction nucleotides: 5. Germline values: CDR1 LGHNA, CDR2 YNFKEQ. The CDR3 is 16 amino acids. The CDR3 protein is CASSQGKGRDTGELFF. CDR3 in DNA: TGTGCCAGCAGCCAAGGGAAGGGGAGGGACACCGGGGAGCTGTTTTTT.

This chain connects TRBV5-8 to TRBJ1-2, with no clear D. CDR3 length: 16 residues. V lost 4 bases and J 8 bases, leaving 24 bases between the germline ends. From germline, CDR1 is SGHTS and CDR2 YDEGEE. CDR3 bases: TGTGCCAGCAGCAAGACTCTACAGAGTTTCTATTCCGGCTACACCTTC. Translated: CASSKTLQSFYSGYTF.

The chain has TRBV27 and TRBJ2-1, with 8 bases fitting TRBD1. V lost 5 bases, J lost 4 bases, and 7 bases stayed unmatched. Per germline, CDR1 MNHEY and CDR2 SMNVEV (reference sequence). The CDR3 covers 15 residues. The CDR3 loop is CASSDPGQAYNEQFF. The CDR3 DNA reads TGTGCCAGCAGTGATCCGGGACAGGCATACAATGAGCAGTTCTTC.

The sample holds a few counts of this clonotype. CDR3 sequence (DNA): TGTGCCAGTAGTATAGTTGGACTCCAGGAGACCCAGTACTTC. As protein: CASSIVGLQETQYF. V usage is TRBV19 and J usage is TRBJ2-5; D is possibly TRBD2 (5 bases). With 1 base removed from V and 5 bases from J, the gap between germline ends came to 11 bases. CDR1 is LNHDA, CDR2 SQIVND, per germline (reference sequence). This CDR3 has 14 amino acids.

V is TRBV6-2 or TRBV6-3 and J is TRBJ2-1, with 10 nucleotides matching TRBD2. CDR1 is MNHEY and CDR2 is SVGEGT in the germline V gene. The CDR3 loop spans 17 amino acids. V dropped 0 bases and J dropped 7; count of bases not matched to a gene: 9. The CDR3 loop reads CASSYSPASGSLNEQFF. The CDR3 nucleotides are TGTGCCAGCAGTTACTCCCCGGCTAGCGGGAGCCTTAATGAGCAGTTCTTC.

The V gene is TRBV28, the J gene TRBJ2-3; 8 bases are shared with TRBD2. Germline lookup yields CDR1 MDHEN and CDR2 SYDVKM. The CDR3 runs to 15 residues. V shed 5 bases, J shed 3 bases, and the junction held 7 bases outside the gene matches. The CDR3 is CASSPSGRETDTQYF. In nucleotides, the CDR3 is TGTGCCAGCAGTCCCAGCGGGAGAGAGACAGATACGCAGTATTTT.

This clonotype appeared a few times. The chain joins TRBV5-1 to TRBJ2-2; 9 nucleotides match TRBD2. The germline V gene encodes CDR1 SGHRS and CDR2 YFSETQ. Losses at the gene ends were 3 bases for V and 2 bases for J; bases not matched to a gene: 8. The CDR3 runs 17 residues. CDR3 region: CASSWFLAGSNTGELFF. In DNA form, the CDR3 reads TGCGCCAGCAGCTGGTTCCTAGCGGGAAGTAACACCGGGGAGCTGTTTTTT.

This clonotype was recorded many times. The chain links TRBV7-2 to TRBJ2-7; D assignment may be TRBD1 or TRBD2 (7 bases each). CDR1 and CDR2 (germline): SGHTA, FQGNSA. This CDR3 spans 14 amino acids. The V end lost 2 bases, the J end lost 6 bases, and 14 bases lay between the germline ends. The CDR3 sequence: CASSLIRGGGEQYF. Here the CDR3 DNA reads TGTGCCAGCAGCTTAATCAGGGGGGGCGGCGAGCAGTACTTC.

The chain employs TRBV18 and TRBJ2-7; possibly TRBD2 for D (6 bases). CDR1 and CDR2 (germline): KGHSH, LQKENI. Trimming shortened V by 2 bases and J by 3 bases, and 14 bases separated the two germline ends. The CDR3 contains 15 residues. The CDR3 DNA reads TGTGCCAGCTCACCAGTAATAGCGGAGAGCTACGAGCAGTACTTC. This sequence encodes CASSPVIAESYEQYF.

The chain recombines TRBV5-1 with TRBJ2-3, with 9 nucleotides matching TRBD2. Germline V gives CDR1 SGHRS, CDR2 YFSETQ. V shed 0 bases and J 4 bases; nucleotides not matched to a gene: 0. The CDR3 covers 14 residues. The CDR3 DNA reads as TGCGCCAGCAGCTTGGTAGCGGGAGCAGATACGCAGTATTTT. Translating gives CASSLVAGADTQYF.

This clonotype has more than one count but fewer than ten. V usage is TRBV11-2 and J usage is TRBJ2-1; D ambiguous. Trimming stripped 1 base from V and 8 bases from J, with 12 bases between. The CDR3 has 14 residues. Germline CDR1 and CDR2: SGHAT and FQNNGV. In DNA form, the CDR3 reads TGTGCCAGCAGCTTAGCACTGAACCCCTATGAGCAGTTCTTC. This codes for CASSLALNPYEQFF.